This T cell receptor (beta chain) was sequenced during a study of human T cells and chemical hapten exposure. Overall study: During the approximately 25-week study period, patients had diphenylcyclopropenone applied to the scalp every week. Alopecia universalis, totalis or areata was present in patients who were mostly female. Study-wide findings and caveats: Controls formed significantly fewer large CDR3 similarity clusters than expanded TCRs did.

Of note for this clonotype: Its antigen is unknown.

TCRdb itself ran the RACE reads through MiXCR, one entry per CDR3 protein. The table shows about 13,000 distinct CDR3 sequences, with less than 20% occurring only once. CDR3 size: 13 residues. The V segment lost 4 bases and the J segment 3 bases; nucleotides outside the gene matches: 2. CDR1 MNHEY and CDR2 SVGAGI come from the germline V gene. Specified time point: patch test 1, 2 weeks after DPC sensitization. Treatment here: therapeutic diphenylcyclopropenone sensitization with weekly scalp DPC. The study drew its donors from alopecia patients who were 18 to 70 years old and suitable for DPC. The TCR was taken from a woman in her twenties or thirties with alopecia areata. Some clones in this sample may be carry-over from other donors' samples. Sequenced material: whole blood, taken in connection with sensitization to the hapten diphenylcyclopropenone (DPC). The chain has TRBV6-5 and TRBJ1-1, with 7 bases fitting TRBD1. The CDR3 DNA follows: TGTGCCAGCAGTTCCAGGGGGGACACTGAAGCTTTCTTT. Its translation is CASSSRGDTEAFF.